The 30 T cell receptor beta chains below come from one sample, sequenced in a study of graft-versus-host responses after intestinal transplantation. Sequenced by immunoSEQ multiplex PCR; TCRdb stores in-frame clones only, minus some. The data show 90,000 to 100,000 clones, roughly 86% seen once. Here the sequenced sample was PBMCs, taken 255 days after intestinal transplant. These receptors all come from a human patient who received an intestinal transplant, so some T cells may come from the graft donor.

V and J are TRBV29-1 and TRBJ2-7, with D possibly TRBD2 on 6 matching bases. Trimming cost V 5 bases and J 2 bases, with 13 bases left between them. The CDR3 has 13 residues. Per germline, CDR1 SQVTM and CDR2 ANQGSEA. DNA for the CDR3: TGCAGCGTTCGGGTAAGCGGGCCCTACGAGCAGTACTTC. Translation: CSVRVSGPYEQYF.

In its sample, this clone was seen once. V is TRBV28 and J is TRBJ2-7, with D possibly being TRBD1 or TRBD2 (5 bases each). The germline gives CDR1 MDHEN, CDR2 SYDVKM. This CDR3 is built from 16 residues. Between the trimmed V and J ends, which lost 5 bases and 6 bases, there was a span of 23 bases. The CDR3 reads CASSHHLRGPSGEQYF. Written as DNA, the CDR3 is TGTGCCAGCAGTCACCACCTCCGGGGCCCCTCCGGCGAGCAGTACTTC.

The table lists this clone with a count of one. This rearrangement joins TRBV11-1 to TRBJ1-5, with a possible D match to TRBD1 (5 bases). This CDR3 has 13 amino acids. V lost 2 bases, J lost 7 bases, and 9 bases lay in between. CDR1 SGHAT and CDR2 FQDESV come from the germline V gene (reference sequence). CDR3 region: CASSLSGHQPQHF. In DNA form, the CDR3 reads TGTGCCAGCAGCTTATCTGGACACCAGCCCCAGCATTTT.

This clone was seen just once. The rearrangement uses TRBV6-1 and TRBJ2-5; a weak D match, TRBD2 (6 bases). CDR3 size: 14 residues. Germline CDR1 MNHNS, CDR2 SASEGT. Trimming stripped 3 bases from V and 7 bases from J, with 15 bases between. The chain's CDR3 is CASSEGSGVGTQYF. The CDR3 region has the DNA TGTGCCAGCAGTGAGGGTTCGGGGGTGGGGACCCAGTACTTC.

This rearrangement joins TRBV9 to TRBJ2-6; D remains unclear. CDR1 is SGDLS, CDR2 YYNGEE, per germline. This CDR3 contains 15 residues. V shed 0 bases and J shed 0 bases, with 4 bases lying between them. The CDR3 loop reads CASSVGISGANVLTF. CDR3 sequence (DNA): TGTGCCAGCAGCGTAGGGATCTCTGGGGCCAACGTCCTGACTTTC.

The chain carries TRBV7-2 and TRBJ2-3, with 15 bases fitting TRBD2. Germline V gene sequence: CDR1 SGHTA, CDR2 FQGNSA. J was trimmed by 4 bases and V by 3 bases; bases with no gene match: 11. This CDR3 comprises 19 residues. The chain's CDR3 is CASSFAPGLAGGRADTQYF. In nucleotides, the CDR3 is TGTGCCAGCAGCTTCGCGCCGGGACTAGCGGGGGGCCGTGCAGATACGCAGTATTTT.

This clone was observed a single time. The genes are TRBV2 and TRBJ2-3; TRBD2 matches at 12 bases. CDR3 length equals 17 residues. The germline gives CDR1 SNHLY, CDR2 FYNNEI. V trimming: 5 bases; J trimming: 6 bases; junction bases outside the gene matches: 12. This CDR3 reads CASSSLSSGGAYDTQYF. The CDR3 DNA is TGTGCCAGCAGTTCCTTGTCTAGCGGGGGGGCATATGATACGCAGTATTTT. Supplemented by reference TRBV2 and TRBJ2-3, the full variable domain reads EPEVTQTPSHQVTQMGQEVILRCVPISNHLYFYWYRQILGQKVEFLVSFYNNEISEKSEIFDDQFSVERPDGSNFTLKIRSTKLEDSAMYFCASSSLSSGGAYDTQYFGPGTRLTVL.

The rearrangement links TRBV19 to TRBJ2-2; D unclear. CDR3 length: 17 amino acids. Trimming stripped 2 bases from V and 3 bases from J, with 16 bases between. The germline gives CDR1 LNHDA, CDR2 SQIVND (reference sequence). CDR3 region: CASSIRFRNYYTGELFF. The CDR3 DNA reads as TGTGCCAGTAGTATAAGGTTCCGCAACTACTACACCGGGGAGCTGTTTTTT. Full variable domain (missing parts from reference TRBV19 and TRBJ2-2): DGGITQSPKYLFRKEGQNVTLSCEQNLNHDAMYWYRQDPGQGLRLIYYSQIVNDFQKGDIAEGYSVSREKKESFPLTVTSAQKNPTAFYLCASSIRFRNYYTGELFFGEGSRLTVL.

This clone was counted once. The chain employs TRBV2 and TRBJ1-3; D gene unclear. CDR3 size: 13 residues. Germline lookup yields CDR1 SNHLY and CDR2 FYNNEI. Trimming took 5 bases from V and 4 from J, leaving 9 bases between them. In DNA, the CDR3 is TGTGCCAGCAGTTGGGGTTCAGGAAACACCATATATTTT. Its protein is CASSWGSGNTIYF.

In DNA, the CDR3 is TGTGCCATCAGTCTCGGGACTTCCCCGCCCTCAGATACGCAGTATTTT. Its translation is CAISLGTSPPSDTQYF. The rearrangement joins TRBV10-3 to TRBJ2-3; D is perhaps TRBD2 (6 bases). Germline-derived CDR1 and CDR2 are ENHRY and SYGVKD. The CDR3 is made up of 16 amino acids. Trimming pared 5 bases from V and 4 bases from J, leaving 19 bases between.

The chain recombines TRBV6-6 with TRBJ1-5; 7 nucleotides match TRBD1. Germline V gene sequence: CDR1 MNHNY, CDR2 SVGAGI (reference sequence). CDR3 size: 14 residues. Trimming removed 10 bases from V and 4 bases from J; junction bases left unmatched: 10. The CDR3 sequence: CATQTGTDNQPQHF. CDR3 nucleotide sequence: TGTGCCACCCAGACCGGGACAGATAATCAGCCCCAGCATTTT.

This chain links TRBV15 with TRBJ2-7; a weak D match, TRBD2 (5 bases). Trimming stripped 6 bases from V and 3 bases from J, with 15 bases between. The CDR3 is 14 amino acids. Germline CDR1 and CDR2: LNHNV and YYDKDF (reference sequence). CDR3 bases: TGTGCCACCAGTCACAGCCCGGGGAGCTACGAGCAGTACTTC. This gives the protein CATSHSPGSYEQYF.

DNA for the CDR3: TGTGCCACCAGCCTCACGCGGGAGGTCACCTACAATGAGCAGTTCTTC. Translated, it gives CATSLTREVTYNEQFF. The rearrangement uses TRBV15 and TRBJ2-1, with 8 bases identical to TRBD2. Germline V gene sequence: CDR1 LNHNV, CDR2 YYDKDF (reference sequence). CDR3 size: 16 residues. J gave up 2 bases and V 5 bases, and 8 bases lay outside the gene matches.

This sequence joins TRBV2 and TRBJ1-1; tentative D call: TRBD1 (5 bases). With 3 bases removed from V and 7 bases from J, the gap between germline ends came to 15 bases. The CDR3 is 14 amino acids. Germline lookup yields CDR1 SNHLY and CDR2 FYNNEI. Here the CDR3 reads CASSDMEVRGEAFF. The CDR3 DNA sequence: TGTGCCAGCAGTGACATGGAGGTAAGGGGTGAAGCTTTCTTT.

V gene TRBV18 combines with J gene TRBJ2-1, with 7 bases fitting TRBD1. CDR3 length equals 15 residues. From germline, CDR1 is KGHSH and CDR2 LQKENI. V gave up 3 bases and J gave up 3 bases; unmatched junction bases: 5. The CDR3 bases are TGTGCCAGCTCACCGACACGACAGGGCTACAATGAGCAGTTCTTC. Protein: CASSPTRQGYNEQFF.

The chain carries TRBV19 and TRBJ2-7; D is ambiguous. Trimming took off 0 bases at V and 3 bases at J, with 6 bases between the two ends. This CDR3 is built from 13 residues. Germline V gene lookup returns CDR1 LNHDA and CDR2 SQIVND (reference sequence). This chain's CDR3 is CASSIEASYEQYF. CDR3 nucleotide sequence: TGTGCCAGTAGTATAGAGGCTAGCTACGAGCAGTACTTC. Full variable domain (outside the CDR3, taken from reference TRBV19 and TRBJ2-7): DGGITQSPKYLFRKEGQNVTLSCEQNLNHDAMYWYRQDPGQGLRLIYYSQIVNDFQKGDIAEGYSVSREKKESFPLTVTSAQKNPTAFYLCASSIEASYEQYFGPGTRLTVT.

CDR3 bases: TGTGCCAGCAGCTTAGTGGACAGGAACACCGGGGAGCTGTTTTTT. Protein sequence: CASSLVDRNTGELFF. The chain joins TRBV5-4 to TRBJ2-2, with D possibly TRBD1 on 6 matching bases. Germline values: CDR1 SGHNT, CDR2 YYREEE (reference sequence). Trimming left V 2 bases short and J 1 base short, with 9 bases between. The CDR3 runs to 15 residues.

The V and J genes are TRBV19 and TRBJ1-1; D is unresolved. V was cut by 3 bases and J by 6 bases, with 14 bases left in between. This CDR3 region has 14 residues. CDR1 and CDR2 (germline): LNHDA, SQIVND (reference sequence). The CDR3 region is CASSILVRSPEAFF. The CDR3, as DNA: TGTGCCAGTAGTATCTTAGTGAGAAGCCCTGAAGCTTTCTTT.

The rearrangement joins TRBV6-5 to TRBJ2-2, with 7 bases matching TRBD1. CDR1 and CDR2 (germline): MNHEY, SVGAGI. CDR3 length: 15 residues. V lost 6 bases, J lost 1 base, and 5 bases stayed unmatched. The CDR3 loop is CASSQTGLNTGELFF. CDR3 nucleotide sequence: TGTGCCAGCAGCCAGACAGGGTTGAACACCGGGGAGCTGTTTTTT.

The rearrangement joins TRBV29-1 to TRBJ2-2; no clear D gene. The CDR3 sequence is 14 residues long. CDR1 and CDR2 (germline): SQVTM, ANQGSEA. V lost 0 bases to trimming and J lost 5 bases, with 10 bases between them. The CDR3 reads CSVEDHEDTGELFF. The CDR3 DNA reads TGCAGCGTTGAAGATCATGAGGATACCGGGGAGCTGTTTTTT.

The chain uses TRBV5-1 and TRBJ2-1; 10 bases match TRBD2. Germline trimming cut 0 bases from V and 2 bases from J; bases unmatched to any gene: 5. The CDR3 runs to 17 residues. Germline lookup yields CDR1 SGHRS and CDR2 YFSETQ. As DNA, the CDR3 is TGCGCCAGCAGCTTGGGGCTAGCGGGAGAAACCTACAATGAGCAGTTCTTC. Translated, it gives CASSLGLAGETYNEQFF. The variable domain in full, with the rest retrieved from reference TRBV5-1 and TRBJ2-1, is KAGVTQTPRYLIKTRGQQVTLSCSPISGHRSVSWYQQTPGQGLQFLFEYFSETQRNKGNFPGRFSGRQFSNSRSEMNVSTLELGDSALYLCASSLGLAGETYNEQFFGPGTRLTVL.

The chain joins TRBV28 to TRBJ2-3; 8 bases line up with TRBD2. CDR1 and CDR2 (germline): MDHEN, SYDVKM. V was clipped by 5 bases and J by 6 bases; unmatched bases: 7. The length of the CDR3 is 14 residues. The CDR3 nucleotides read TGTGCCAGCAGTCCCAGCGGGAGAGGCGATACGCAGTATTTT. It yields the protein CASSPSGRGDTQYF.

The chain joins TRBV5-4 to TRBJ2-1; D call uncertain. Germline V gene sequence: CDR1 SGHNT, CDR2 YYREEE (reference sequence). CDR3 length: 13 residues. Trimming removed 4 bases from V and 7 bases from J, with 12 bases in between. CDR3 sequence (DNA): TGTGCCAGCAGCATCGACGGTAAGAATGAGCAGTTCTTC. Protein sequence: CASSIDGKNEQFF.

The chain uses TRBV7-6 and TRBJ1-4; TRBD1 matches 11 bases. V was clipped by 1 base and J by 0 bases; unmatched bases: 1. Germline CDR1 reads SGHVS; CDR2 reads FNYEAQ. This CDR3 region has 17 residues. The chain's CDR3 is CASSLGTGGSTNEKLFF. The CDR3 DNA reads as TGTGCCAGCAGCTTAGGGACAGGGGGCTCAACTAATGAAAAACTGTTTTTT.

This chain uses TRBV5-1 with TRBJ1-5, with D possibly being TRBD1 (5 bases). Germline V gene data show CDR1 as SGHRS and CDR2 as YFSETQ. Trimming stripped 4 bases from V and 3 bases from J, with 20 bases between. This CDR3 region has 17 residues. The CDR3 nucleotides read TGCGCCAGCAGCCCCGGGCCTAGGGGCCCCATCAATCAGCCCCAGCATTTT. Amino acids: CASSPGPRGPINQPQHF.

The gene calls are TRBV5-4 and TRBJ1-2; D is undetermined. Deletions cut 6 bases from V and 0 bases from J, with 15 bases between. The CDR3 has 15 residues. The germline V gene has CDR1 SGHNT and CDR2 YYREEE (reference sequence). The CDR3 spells CASNNPLGANYGYTF. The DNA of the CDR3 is TGTGCCAGCAACAACCCCTTGGGTGCTAACTATGGCTACACCTTC.

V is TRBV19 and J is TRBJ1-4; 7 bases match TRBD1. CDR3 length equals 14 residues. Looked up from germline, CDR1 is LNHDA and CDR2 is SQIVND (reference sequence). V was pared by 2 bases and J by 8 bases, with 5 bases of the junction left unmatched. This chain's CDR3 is CASSIKGATEKLFF. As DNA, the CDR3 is TGTGCCAGTAGTATAAAGGGGGCGACCGAAAAACTGTTTTTT.

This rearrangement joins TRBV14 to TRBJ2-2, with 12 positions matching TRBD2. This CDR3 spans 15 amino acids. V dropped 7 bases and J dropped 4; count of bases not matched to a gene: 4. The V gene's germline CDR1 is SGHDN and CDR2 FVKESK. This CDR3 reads CASKTSGGTTGELFF. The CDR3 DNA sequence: TGTGCCAGCAAGACTAGCGGGGGCACCACCGGGGAGCTGTTTTTT. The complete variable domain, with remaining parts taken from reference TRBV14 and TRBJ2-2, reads EAGVTQFPSHSVIEKGQTVTLRCDPISGHDNLYWYRRVMGKEIKFLLHFVKESKQDESGMPNNRFLAERTGGTYSTLKVQPAELEDSGVYFCASKTSGGTTGELFFGEGSRLTVL.

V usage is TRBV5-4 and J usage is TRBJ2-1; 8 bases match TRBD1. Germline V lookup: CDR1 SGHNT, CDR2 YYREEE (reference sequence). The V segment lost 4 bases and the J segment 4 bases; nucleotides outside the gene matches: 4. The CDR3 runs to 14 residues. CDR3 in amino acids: CASSQGQEYNEQFF. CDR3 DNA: TGTGCCAGCAGCCAGGGACAGGAATACAATGAGCAGTTCTTC. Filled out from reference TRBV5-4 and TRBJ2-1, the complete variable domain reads ETGVTQSPTHLIKTRGQQVTLRCSSQSGHNTVSWYQQALGQGPQFIFQYYREEENGRGNFPPRFSGLQFPNYSSELNVNALELDDSALYLCASSQGQEYNEQFFGPGTRLTVL.

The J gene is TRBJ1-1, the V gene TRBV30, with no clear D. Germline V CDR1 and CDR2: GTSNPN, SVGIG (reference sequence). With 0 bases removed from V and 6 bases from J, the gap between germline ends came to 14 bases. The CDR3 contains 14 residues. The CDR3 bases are TGTGCCTGGAGTGTATCGTATTTAGGCGCTGAAGCTTTCTTT. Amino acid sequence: CAWSVSYLGAEAFF.